The sequence of this TCR beta chain was determined in a study of beta chain features in type 1 diabetes. As for the study in general: All samples combined gave roughly 100 million sorted cells for examination.

The table lists this clone with a few counts. Reverse transcription of all isolated RNA meant that expressed TCRB transcripts were sequenced. Method: immunoSEQ multiplex PCR; TCRdb's copy keeps in-frame clones and lacks some. Seen here are 250,000 or so clones, about 63% observed once, and the top ten hold about 0.05%. Trimming cost V 5 bases and J 5 bases; bases outside gene matches: 6. The germline gives CDR1 MGHDK, CDR2 SYGVNS. This CDR3 contains 16 residues. The TCR was taken from a man younger than 40 in good health. The rearrangement joins TRBV25-1 to TRBJ1-6, with 10 bases matching TRBD1. The specimen was naive CD4+ T cells from blood. The CDR3 DNA reads as TGTGCCAGCAGTAAAACCGGGACAGGGGATAATTCACCCCTCCACTTT. Encoded protein: CASSKTGTGDNSPLHF. The full variable domain, its missing parts supplied by reference TRBV25-1 and TRBJ1-6, is EADIYQTPRYLVIGTGKKITLECSQTMGHDKMYWYQQDPGMELHLIHYSYGVNSTEKGDLSSESTVSRIRTEHFPLTLESARPSHTSQYLCASSKTGTGDNSPLHFGNGTRLTVT.